The clone carrying this T cell receptor beta chain was counted between two and nine times. RNA transcripts yielded amplified TCR beta CDR3 regions. First-round RT-PCR targeting the TCR CDR3 was performed with the HTBI primer set. TCRdb passed the multiplex PCR reads through MiXCR, listing each CDR3 protein once. The data hold roughly 700,000 distinct CDR3 sequences, with around 13% observed a single time. The CDR3 covers 15 residues. After removal of 5 bases from V and 5 bases from J, the junction contained 9 bases not matched to a gene. This entry is derived from a study of T cells in Graves' hyperthyroidism and ophthalmopathy. Newly diagnosed hyperthyroidism, duration under 2 months, in patients aged 18 to 65.

Sample: blood. The chain uses TRBV12-3 or TRBV12-4 and TRBJ2-7, with 10 positions matching TRBD1. This receptor was identified in a woman under 30 with Graves' hyperthyroidism. The CDR3 loop is CASSPGWTGGDEQYF. The CDR3 DNA reads as TGTGCCAGCAGTCCGGGATGGACAGGGGGGGACGAGCAGTACTTC.